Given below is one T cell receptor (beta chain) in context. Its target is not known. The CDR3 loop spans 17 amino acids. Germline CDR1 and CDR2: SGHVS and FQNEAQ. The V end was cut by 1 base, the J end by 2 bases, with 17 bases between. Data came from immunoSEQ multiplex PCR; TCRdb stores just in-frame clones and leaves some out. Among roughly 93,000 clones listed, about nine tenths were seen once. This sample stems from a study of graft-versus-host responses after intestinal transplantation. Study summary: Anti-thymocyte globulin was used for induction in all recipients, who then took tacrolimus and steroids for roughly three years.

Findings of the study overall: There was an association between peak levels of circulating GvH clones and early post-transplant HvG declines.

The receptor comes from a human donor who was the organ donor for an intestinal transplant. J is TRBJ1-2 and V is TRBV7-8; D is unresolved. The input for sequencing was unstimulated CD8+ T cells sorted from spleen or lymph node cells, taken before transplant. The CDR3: CASSLVPQGSDNYGYTF. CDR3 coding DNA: TGTGCCAGCAGCTTAGTGCCCCAAGGGAGCGACAACTATGGCTACACCTTC.